These 20 T cell receptor beta chains were all obtained from the same sample, sequenced in a study of OX40 agonist ivuxolimab in advanced cancers. Measured with immunoSEQ multiplex PCR; TCRdb has only the in-frame clones, and not every one. The table records 20,000 to 30,000 clones, about 88% of them present only once. The sample here was CD4+ or CD8+ T cells sorted from blood, taken in a trial of the OX40 agonist ivuxolimab. These receptors were obtained from an adult with an advanced solid tumor such as melanoma, head and neck, liver or kidney cancer.

The chain is built from TRBV5-8 and TRBJ2-1; D uncertain. This CDR3 has 15 residues. V was clipped by 3 bases and J by 8 bases, with 18 bases between them. Per germline, CDR1 SGHTS and CDR2 YDEGEE. As DNA, the CDR3 is TGTGCCAGCAGCTCCCTCGACGCGTCCTTCGATGAGCAGTTCTTC. Translated, it gives CASSSLDASFDEQFF.

J is TRBJ1-2 and V is TRBV11-2; possible D gene TRBD1, 6 bases. V dropped 5 bases and J dropped 2 bases, with 15 bases sitting between them. Germline lookup yields CDR1 SGHAT and CDR2 FQNNGV. This CDR3 is 15 amino acids long. As DNA, the CDR3 is TGTGCCAGCAGCCCCCCGCGGGGGGCGAACTATGGCTACACCTTC. Encoded protein: CASSPPRGANYGYTF. The variable domain in full, with the rest retrieved from reference TRBV11-2 and TRBJ1-2, is EAGVAQSPRYKIIEKRQSVAFWCNPISGHATLYWYQQILGQGPKLLIQFQNNGVVDDSQLPKDRFSAERLKGVDSTLKIQPAKLEDSAVYLCASSPPRGANYGYTFGSGTRLTVV.

The rearrangement uses TRBV19 and TRBJ2-7; TRBD1 or TRBD2 may be the D gene (5 bases each). Germline values: CDR1 LNHDA, CDR2 SQIVND (reference sequence). V dropped 5 bases and J dropped 5 bases, with 10 bases sitting between them. The CDR3 contains 12 residues. CDR3 DNA sequence: TGTGCCAGTAGTTACGGGGCCCACGAGCAGTACTTC. Translated, it gives CASSYGAHEQYF.

This sequence joins TRBV29-1 and TRBJ1-2; D is uncertain. The CDR3 spans 13 residues. Germline lookup yields CDR1 SQVTM and CDR2 ANQGSEA. The V and J ends lost 6 bases and 7 bases respectively, with 18 bases between them. In DNA form, the CDR3 reads TGCAGCGTGGGAGATGGGGTCTCTAGTGGCTACACCTTC. Translated, it gives CSVGDGVSSGYTF.

The chain carries TRBV19 and TRBJ2-3, with 7 bases identical to TRBD1. The ends lost 7 bases at V and 2 bases at J; junction bases unmatched: 6. Germline loops: CDR1 LNHDA, CDR2 SQIVND (reference sequence). The CDR3 spans 14 residues. The CDR3: CASKAGGNTDTQYF. CDR3 nucleotide sequence: TGTGCCAGTAAGGCAGGGGGAAACACAGATACGCAGTATTTT.

CDR3 sequence (DNA): TGTGCCAGCAGCCCCGGGGGGGGTCAGCCCCAGCATTTT. Protein product: CASSPGGGQPQHF. The chain is built from TRBV5-4 and TRBJ1-5; D is possibly TRBD1 (5 bases). The CDR3 spans 13 residues. With 4 bases removed from V and 6 bases from J, the gap between germline ends came to 11 bases. Germline lookup yields CDR1 SGHNT and CDR2 YYREEE (reference sequence).

This clone was recorded once. The CDR3 bases are TGTGCCAGCAGGTTACAAGCGGGAGCGTACAATGAGCAGTTCTTC. Translating it yields CASRLQAGAYNEQFF. The chain is built from TRBV11-2 and TRBJ2-1; 8 nucleotides agree with TRBD2. After removal of 6 bases from V and 4 bases from J, the junction contained 8 bases not matched to a gene. The CDR3 loop spans 15 amino acids. Germline V gives CDR1 SGHAT, CDR2 FQNNGV. Variable domain in full (rest from reference TRBV11-2 and TRBJ2-1): EAGVAQSPRYKIIEKRQSVAFWCNPISGHATLYWYQQILGQGPKLLIQFQNNGVVDDSQLPKDRFSAERLKGVDSTLKIQPAKLEDSAVYLCASRLQAGAYNEQFFGPGTRLTVL.

The CDR3 here is CASSFGVSTDTQYF. DNA of the CDR3: TGTGCCAGCAGTTTTGGGGTGAGCACAGATACGCAGTATTTT. The rearrangement joins TRBV27 to TRBJ2-3; D ambiguous. Per the germline V gene, CDR1 is MNHEY and CDR2 is SMNVEV (reference sequence). With 3 bases removed from V and 0 bases from J, the gap between germline ends came to 7 bases. There are 14 residues in the CDR3.

The chain recombines TRBV11-2 with TRBJ1-5; D is undetermined. V was cut by 1 base and J by 5 bases, with 3 bases left in between. The CDR3 spans 12 residues. Germline CDR1 and CDR2: SGHAT and FQNNGV. CDR3: CASSLGHQPQHF. The CDR3 DNA is TGTGCCAGCAGCTTAGGCCATCAGCCCCAGCATTTT.

This clone was detected only once. The chain links TRBV5-8 to TRBJ1-5; D gene unclear. Trimming removed 2 bases from V and 7 bases from J, with 10 bases in between. This CDR3 has 13 residues. CDR1 and CDR2 (germline): SGHTS, YDEGEE. The CDR3 protein is CASSFDRGQPQHF. The CDR3 DNA is TGTGCCAGCAGCTTTGATCGAGGACAGCCCCAGCATTTT.

This chain connects TRBV5-1 to TRBJ2-1, with D possibly TRBD1 on 6 matching bases. This CDR3 contains 12 residues. Germline CDR1 and CDR2: SGHRS and YFSETQ. The ends were cut back, 4 bases at V and 13 bases at J, with 15 bases in the middle. The CDR3 loop reads CASSPAGGFQFF. Written as DNA, the CDR3 is TGCGCCAGCAGCCCAGCTGGGGGCTTTCAGTTCTTC.

The gene calls are TRBV27 and TRBJ1-1; D perhaps matches TRBD1 (6 bases). Germline assignment: CDR1 MNHEY and CDR2 SMNVEV (reference sequence). With 5 bases removed from V and 5 bases from J, the gap between germline ends came to 21 bases. This CDR3 spans 16 amino acids. CDR3 bases: TGTGCCAGCAGTCCCCCATCTTGGGGGGGCGATACTGAAGCTTTCTTT. It codes for CASSPPSWGGDTEAFF.

This rearrangement joins TRBV18 to TRBJ2-3; 11 positions match TRBD2. The germline V gene encodes CDR1 KGHSH and CDR2 LQKENI. This CDR3 spans 15 amino acids. Trimming removed 4 bases from V and 5 bases from J; junction bases left unmatched: 5. CDR3 bases: TGTGCCAGCTCACTTACCGGGACTAGCGGAGATACGCAGTATTTT. Amino acid sequence: CASSLTGTSGDTQYF.

The rearrangement uses TRBV6-1 and TRBJ1-5; D gene uncertain. CDR3 size: 14 residues. The V gene's germline CDR1 is MNHNS and CDR2 SASEGT. V was cut by 4 bases and J by 8 bases, with 15 bases left in between. The CDR3 loop reads CASSGPSVAEPQHF. The DNA for the CDR3 is TGTGCCAGCAGTGGGCCATCGGTTGCGGAGCCCCAGCATTTT.

This clone appeared a single time. V usage is TRBV28 and J usage is TRBJ2-5; TRBD1 agrees at 9 bases. Germline V gene lookup returns CDR1 MDHEN and CDR2 SYDVKM. After removal of 5 bases from V and 0 bases from J, the junction contained 7 bases not matched to a gene. CDR3 length: 16 amino acids. The CDR3 DNA reads TGTGCCAGCAGTCTCCTCGGACAGGGGTACCAAGAGACCCAGTACTTC. As protein: CASSLLGQGYQETQYF.

In DNA form, the CDR3 reads TGTGCCAGCAGCTTCGACAGGGTCTATGGCTACACCTTC. Amino acids: CASSFDRVYGYTF. The J gene is TRBJ1-2, the V gene TRBV11-2, with 7 bases lining up with TRBD1. The germline gives CDR1 SGHAT, CDR2 FQNNGV. The V segment lost 3 bases and the J segment 4 bases; nucleotides outside the gene matches: 2. The CDR3 runs to 13 residues.

V and J are TRBV5-1 and TRBJ1-3; D unresolved. V gave up 4 bases and J gave up 0 bases, with 11 bases separating them. Germline V gene data show CDR1 as SGHRS and CDR2 as YFSETQ. This CDR3 comprises 15 residues. The CDR3, as DNA: TGCGCCAGCAGCCCAACACGATACTCTGGAAACACCATATATTTT. It translates to CASSPTRYSGNTIYF.

The sample holds one count of this clone. CDR3 region: CASSWRTGDSDTEAFF. Written as DNA, the CDR3 is TGTGCCAGCAGCTGGAGGACGGGCGACTCGGACACTGAAGCTTTCTTT. V usage is TRBV7-6 and J usage is TRBJ1-1; the D is unclear. This CDR3 is 16 amino acids long. Trimming removed 4 bases at V and 3 bases at J, with 18 bases between. Per germline, CDR1 SGHVS and CDR2 FNYEAQ.

The chain carries TRBV28 and TRBJ2-7; TRBD1 agrees at 8 bases. This CDR3 comprises 15 residues. CDR1 is MDHEN and CDR2 is SYDVKM in the germline V gene. V dropped 2 bases and J dropped 5; count of bases not matched to a gene: 8. The DNA for the CDR3 is TGTGCCAGCAGTTTAGATCGGGACAGGTCTCACGAGCAGTACTTC. It encodes CASSLDRDRSHEQYF.

J is TRBJ2-7 and V is TRBV18; D tentatively reads TRBD1 or TRBD2 (5 bases each). V shed 3 bases and J shed 2 bases, with 20 bases lying between them. The CDR3 loop spans 17 amino acids. Germline V gives CDR1 KGHSH, CDR2 LQKENI. In DNA, the CDR3 is TGTGCCAGCTCACCCACCCGGGACGGTGCCCCCACCTACGAGCAGTACTTC. Its translation: CASSPTRDGAPTYEQYF.